This T cell receptor (beta chain) was found in a study of T cell changes during pregnancy in multiple sclerosis. Using immunoSEQ multiplex PCR, the repertoire was profiled, and TCRdb retains in-frame clones only, with some absent. This repertoire shows fewer than 90,000 clones, nearly 95% found once; its top ten account for more than 1.5%. Per germline, CDR1 SGHRS and CDR2 YFSETQ. The trim removed 0 bases at V and 5 bases at J, leaving 7 bases unmatched. The CDR3 extends over 15 amino acids. The chain links TRBV5-1 to TRBJ2-7; 8 bases agree with TRBD2. Sample: peripheral blood, taken after pregnancy. This clonotype was obtained from a female donor in good health, enrolled as a control in a pregnancy study. CDR3 DNA sequence: TGCGCCAGCAGCTTGGGCGGGACTAGTTCCCACGAGCAGTACTTC. Translated, it gives CASSLGGTSSHEQYF.